The entry below gives a single TCR beta chain sequence along with its context. Its antigen is unknown. For sorted subsets, 150 to 250 ng DNA per replicate equaled 30,000 or so T cell genomes. Only in-frame clones appear in the TCRdb table, and some are missing; sequencing was by immunoSEQ multiplex PCR. Seen here are some 2 million clones, roughly 94% observed once, and the top ten hold 1% to 1.5%. The data stem from a study of shared clonotypes between healthy human individuals. General study findings and limits: Compared with clonotypes that all four donors shared, non-shared clonotypes had lower generation probabilities. Richness estimates generally favored naive over memory subsets.

Germline V gene data show CDR1 as SGHRS and CDR2 as YFSETQ. The CDR3 has 13 amino acids. Trimming cost V 4 bases and J 3 bases, with 11 bases left between them. Terminally differentiated effector memory CD45RA+ cells were excluded by CCR7 positive selection of CD45RO-negative cells. Material: naive CD8+ T cells sorted from blood. This sequence originates from a man between 18 and 29 years old in good health. V is TRBV5-1 and J is TRBJ2-7; D is ambiguous. The chain's CDR3 is CASSPYPRYEQYF. The CDR3 coding sequence is TGCGCCAGCAGCCCATACCCCCGCTACGAGCAGTACTTC.